Listed below are T cell receptor beta chains from one sample, sequenced in a study of blood T cells in healthy people across ages. A single record per CDR3 protein comes from TCRdb applying MiXCR to the 5' RACE reads. The table records roughly 1,500,000 distinct CDR3 sequences, roughly 45% of them present only once. What was sequenced was blood. These receptors were collected from a woman under 30 in good health. Each CDR3 is given with its conserved first and last residue. Each record gives: CDR3 DNA, CDR3 protein, D gene, V gene, CDR3 length, clone size, J gene. A D gene is named only where the DNA matches it firmly. Some rows mark clone size as missing; the rest say once, few, many or name a class of expanded clone.

CDR3 DNA: TGTGCCAGCAGCTGGGAATACCAAGAGACCCAGTACTTC
CDR3 protein: CASSWEYQETQYF
D gene: NA
V gene: TRBV11-2
CDR3 length: 13
clone size: few
J gene: TRBJ2-5

CDR3 DNA: TGCGCCAGCAGCTCAGCGGACAGCACGAACCTCTACGAGCAGTACTTC
CDR3 protein: CASSSADSTNLYEQYF
D gene: NA
V gene: TRBV5-1
CDR3 length: 16
clone size: NA
J gene: TRBJ2-7

CDR3 DNA: TGCAGTGCTAGGCCCTCGGACAGCTACGAGCAGTACTTC
CDR3 protein: CSARPSDSYEQYF
D gene: NA
V gene: TRBV20-1
CDR3 length: 13
clone size: NA
J gene: TRBJ2-7

CDR3 DNA: TGTGCCAGCAGTTCCCGGGACAGGGGGTTCGGGTTCTTC
CDR3 protein: CASSSRDRGFGFF
D gene: TRBD1
V gene: TRBV27
CDR3 length: 13
clone size: NA
J gene: TRBJ2-1

CDR3 DNA: TGCGCCAGCAGTGAGTCGACCTTAGGCGAGCAGTACTTC
CDR3 protein: CASSESTLGEQYF
D gene: NA
V gene: TRBV10-2
CDR3 length: 13
clone size: few
J gene: TRBJ2-7

CDR3 DNA: TGTGCCAGCAGTTACTCAGGGGGCCAAGAGACCCAGTACTTC
CDR3 protein: CASSYSGGQETQYF
D gene: NA
V gene: TRBV6-5
CDR3 length: 14
clone size: many
J gene: TRBJ2-5

CDR3 DNA: TGTGCCAGCAGCTTAGCCCCAGAGGACACTGAAGCTTTCTTT
CDR3 protein: CASSLAPEDTEAFF
D gene: NA
V gene: TRBV7-2
CDR3 length: 14
clone size: few
J gene: TRBJ1-1

CDR3 DNA: TGTGCCAGCAGCTCCTTGCGCGACGGCAATGAGCAGTTCTTC
CDR3 protein: CASSSLRDGNEQFF
D gene: NA
V gene: TRBV6-6
CDR3 length: 14
clone size: few
J gene: TRBJ2-1

CDR3 DNA: TGTGCCAGCAGCTCCACAGGGCACTATGGCTACACCTTC
CDR3 protein: CASSSTGHYGYTF
D gene: NA
V gene: TRBV7-2
CDR3 length: 13
clone size: few
J gene: TRBJ1-2

CDR3 DNA: TGTGCCACCAGTGACCATACAACGGGAAATGAGCAGTTCTTC
CDR3 protein: CATSDHTTGNEQFF
D gene: NA
V gene: TRBV24-1
CDR3 length: 14
clone size: NA
J gene: TRBJ2-1

CDR3 DNA: TGTGCCAGCAGCTTAGGGTTCGCTGTCCACGAGCAGTACTTC
CDR3 protein: CASSLGFAVHEQYF
D gene: NA
V gene: TRBV7-9
CDR3 length: 14
clone size: few
J gene: TRBJ2-7

CDR3 DNA: TGTGCCTGTGGCCGACCTAGCACAGATACGCAGTATTTT
CDR3 protein: CACGRPSTDTQYF
D gene: NA
V gene: TRBV30
CDR3 length: 13
clone size: NA
J gene: TRBJ2-3

CDR3 DNA: TGCAGTGCTGTTCCGGGGGACGGAAGAGACATTCAGTACTTC
CDR3 protein: CSAVPGDGRDIQYF
D gene: NA
V gene: TRBV20-1
CDR3 length: 14
clone size: few
J gene: TRBJ2-4

CDR3 DNA: TGCGCCAGCAGCACGGGACCCGAAGGGAACATTCAGTACTTC
CDR3 protein: CASSTGPEGNIQYF
D gene: NA
V gene: TRBV4-1
CDR3 length: 14
clone size: NA
J gene: TRBJ2-4

CDR3 DNA: TGCAGTGCTAGGGAGGAGGAGCAGTACTTC
CDR3 protein: CSAREEEQYF
D gene: NA
V gene: TRBV20-1
CDR3 length: 10
clone size: NA
J gene: TRBJ2-7

CDR3 DNA: TGTGCCAGCAGTTTAGCGGGTACTAAGTACAATGAGCAGTTCTTC
CDR3 protein: CASSLAGTKYNEQFF
D gene: NA
V gene: TRBV27
CDR3 length: 15
clone size: NA
J gene: TRBJ2-1

CDR3 DNA: TGTGCCAGCAGCCCCTTGACGTCGGGGAACTCCTACGAGCAGTACTTC
CDR3 protein: CASSPLTSGNSYEQYF
D gene: NA
V gene: TRBV7-2
CDR3 length: 16
clone size: few
J gene: TRBJ2-7

CDR3 DNA: TGCAGTGCCGGGGGTTTGGCTAATGAAAAACTGTTTTTT
CDR3 protein: CSAGGLANEKLFF
D gene: NA
V gene: TRBV20-1
CDR3 length: 13
clone size: few
J gene: TRBJ1-4

CDR3 DNA: TGCAGTGCCCGAGACCGGGACAACTATGGCTACACCTTC
CDR3 protein: CSARDRDNYGYTF
D gene: NA
V gene: TRBV20-1
CDR3 length: 13
clone size: few
J gene: TRBJ1-2

CDR3 DNA: TGTGCCAGCAGCCCTGCAGGACTAGCGGGAGGGCCCGATGAGCAGTTCTTC
CDR3 protein: CASSPAGLAGGPDEQFF
D gene: TRBD2
V gene: TRBV11-2
CDR3 length: 17
clone size: once
J gene: TRBJ2-1

CDR3 DNA: TGTGCCAGCAGTTTATCCACAGCTCGAGGCTACACCTTC
CDR3 protein: CASSLSTARGYTF
D gene: NA
V gene: TRBV28
CDR3 length: 13
clone size: NA
J gene: TRBJ1-2

CDR3 DNA: TGTGCCAGCAGGGCTCAGGGGAGGGTCTACGAGCAGTACTTC
CDR3 protein: CASRAQGRVYEQYF
D gene: NA
V gene: TRBV21-1
CDR3 length: 14
clone size: NA
J gene: TRBJ2-7

CDR3 DNA: TGCAGTGCTAAAGAGACTAGCGGGAACTCCTACAATGAGCAGTTCTTC
CDR3 protein: CSAKETSGNSYNEQFF
D gene: TRBD2
V gene: TRBV20-1
CDR3 length: 16
clone size: few
J gene: TRBJ2-1

CDR3 DNA: TGTGCCAGCAGTTTCGGGCTAGGGGGGAATACGCAGTATTTT
CDR3 protein: CASSFGLGGNTQYF
D gene: NA
V gene: TRBV12-3/TRBV12-4
CDR3 length: 14
clone size: NA
J gene: TRBJ2-3

CDR3 DNA: TGTGCCAGCACCGACGCTGGAGGCAGGTCCGAAGAGACCCAGTACTTC
CDR3 protein: CASTDAGGRSEETQYF
D gene: NA
V gene: TRBV6-6
CDR3 length: 16
clone size: NA
J gene: TRBJ2-5

CDR3 DNA: TGTGCCAGCAGCCAAGCCGCCGGACTAGCGGGATACAATGAGCAGTTCTTC
CDR3 protein: CASSQAAGLAGYNEQFF
D gene: TRBD2
V gene: TRBV3-1
CDR3 length: 17
clone size: NA
J gene: TRBJ2-1

CDR3 DNA: TGTGCCAGCAACAGCGGGGGGGGTTCCAAAAACATTCAGTACTTC
CDR3 protein: CASNSGGGSKNIQYF
D gene: TRBD2
V gene: TRBV12-3/TRBV12-4
CDR3 length: 15
clone size: NA
J gene: TRBJ2-4

CDR3 DNA: TGTGCCAGTCCCGGACAGGGCAACATTCAGTACTTC
CDR3 protein: CASPGQGNIQYF
D gene: TRBD1
V gene: TRBV6-1
CDR3 length: 12
clone size: NA
J gene: TRBJ2-4

CDR3 DNA: TGTGCCAGCAGTTACTCGGAGGGCAGGGGCTACAATGAGCAGTTCTTC
CDR3 protein: CASSYSEGRGYNEQFF
D gene: NA
V gene: TRBV6-2/TRBV6-3
CDR3 length: 16
clone size: once
J gene: TRBJ2-1

CDR3 DNA: TGCGCCAGCACCTCCCGGACTAGTGGCAAAGAGACCCAGTACTTC
CDR3 protein: CASTSRTSGKETQYF
D gene: TRBD2
V gene: TRBV10-1
CDR3 length: 15
clone size: once
J gene: TRBJ2-5

CDR3 DNA: TGCGCCAGCAGTGAGTTAGACTGGAACGAGCAGTACTTC
CDR3 protein: CASSELDWNEQYF
D gene: NA
V gene: TRBV10-1
CDR3 length: 13
clone size: NA
J gene: TRBJ2-7

CDR3 DNA: TGTGCCAGCAGTTTGGTCGCCACCGGTGGAAACACCATATATTTT
CDR3 protein: CASSLVATGGNTIYF
D gene: NA
V gene: TRBV12-3/TRBV12-4
CDR3 length: 15
clone size: once
J gene: TRBJ1-3

CDR3 DNA: TGTGCCATCAGGGGTACAGAGAACACTGAAGCTTTCTTT
CDR3 protein: CAIRGTENTEAFF
D gene: NA
V gene: TRBV10-3
CDR3 length: 13
clone size: few
J gene: TRBJ1-1

CDR3 DNA: TGTGCCAGCATCCAACTAGGGGCAGGGGGCCAAGGGAACACTGAAGCTTTCTTT
CDR3 protein: CASIQLGAGGQGNTEAFF
D gene: TRBD1
V gene: TRBV3-1
CDR3 length: 18
clone size: NA
J gene: TRBJ1-1

CDR3 DNA: TGCGCCAGCAGTTCCCGAATTACAGTGGGCACTGAAGCTTTCTTT
CDR3 protein: CASSSRITVGTEAFF
D gene: NA
V gene: TRBV10-2
CDR3 length: 15
clone size: NA
J gene: TRBJ1-1

CDR3 DNA: TGCAGTGCGGATACAGGGGATAATCAGCCCCAGCATTTT
CDR3 protein: CSADTGDNQPQHF
D gene: TRBD1
V gene: TRBV20-1
CDR3 length: 13
clone size: NA
J gene: TRBJ1-5

CDR3 DNA: TGTGCCAGCAGCCAAGACCAACACCCCTATGGCTACACCTTC
CDR3 protein: CASSQDQHPYGYTF
D gene: NA
V gene: TRBV3-1
CDR3 length: 14
clone size: few
J gene: TRBJ1-2

CDR3 DNA: TGCAGTGCCGAGGGACTAGCCAGAGAGACCCAGTACTTC
CDR3 protein: CSAEGLARETQYF
D gene: TRBD2
V gene: TRBV20-1
CDR3 length: 13
clone size: few
J gene: TRBJ2-5

CDR3 DNA: TGTGCCACCAGTGTCGGACCAACCTCCTACAATGAGCAGTTCTTC
CDR3 protein: CATSVGPTSYNEQFF
D gene: NA
V gene: TRBV24-1
CDR3 length: 15
clone size: NA
J gene: TRBJ2-1

CDR3 DNA: TGCAGTGCTAGGCGGGAATTTGACCCAGACCCCTTAAGCTCCTACGAGCAGTACTTC
CDR3 protein: CSARREFDPDPLSSYEQYF
D gene: NA
V gene: TRBV20-1
CDR3 length: 19
clone size: NA
J gene: TRBJ2-7

CDR3 DNA: TGTGCCAGCACCATGGGACAGAACGATGGCTACACCTTC
CDR3 protein: CASTMGQNDGYTF
D gene: TRBD1
V gene: TRBV12-3/TRBV12-4
CDR3 length: 13
clone size: NA
J gene: TRBJ1-2

CDR3 DNA: TGTGCCAGCAGTTTCCCAGGGGTTAGCTATGGCTACACCTTC
CDR3 protein: CASSFPGVSYGYTF
D gene: NA
V gene: TRBV12-3/TRBV12-4
CDR3 length: 14
clone size: NA
J gene: TRBJ1-2

CDR3 DNA: TGCGCCAGCAGTGAAGTGACAGGGGAGGACGAGCAGTACTTC
CDR3 protein: CASSEVTGEDEQYF
D gene: TRBD1
V gene: TRBV10-2
CDR3 length: 14
clone size: few
J gene: TRBJ2-7

CDR3 DNA: TGCAGTGCCGTACCGGGACGAGGAACAGATACGCAGTATTTT
CDR3 protein: CSAVPGRGTDTQYF
D gene: NA
V gene: TRBV20-1
CDR3 length: 14
clone size: once
J gene: TRBJ2-3

CDR3 DNA: TGTGCCAGCAGGGGGGGACAGGGCGGTAACTATGGCTACACCTTC
CDR3 protein: CASRGGQGGNYGYTF
D gene: TRBD1
V gene: TRBV25-1
CDR3 length: 15
clone size: NA
J gene: TRBJ1-2

CDR3 DNA: TGTGCCAGCAGTTTCGACGGCGGGAGAGATGAGCAGTTCTTC
CDR3 protein: CASSFDGGRDEQFF
D gene: TRBD2
V gene: TRBV27
CDR3 length: 14
clone size: NA
J gene: TRBJ2-1